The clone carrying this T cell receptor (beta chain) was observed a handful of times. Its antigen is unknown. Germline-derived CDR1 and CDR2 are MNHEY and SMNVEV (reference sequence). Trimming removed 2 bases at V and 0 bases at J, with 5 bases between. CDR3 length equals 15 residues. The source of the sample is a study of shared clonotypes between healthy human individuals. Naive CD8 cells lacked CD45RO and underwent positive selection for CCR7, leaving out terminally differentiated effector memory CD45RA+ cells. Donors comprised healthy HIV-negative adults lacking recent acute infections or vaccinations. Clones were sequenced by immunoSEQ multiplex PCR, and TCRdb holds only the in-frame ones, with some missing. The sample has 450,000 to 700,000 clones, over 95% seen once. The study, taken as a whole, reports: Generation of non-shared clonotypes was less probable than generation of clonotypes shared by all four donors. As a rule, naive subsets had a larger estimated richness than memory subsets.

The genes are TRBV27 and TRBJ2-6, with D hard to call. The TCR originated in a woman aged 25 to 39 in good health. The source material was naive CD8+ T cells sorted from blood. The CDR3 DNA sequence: TGTGCCAGCAGTTTACAGTACTCTGGGGCCAACGTCCTGACTTTC. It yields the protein CASSLQYSGANVLTF. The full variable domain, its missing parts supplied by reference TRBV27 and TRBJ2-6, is EAQVTQNPRYLITVTGKKLTVTCSQNMNHEYMSWYRQDPGLGLRQIYYSMNVEVTDKGDVPEGYKVSRKEKRNFPLILESPSPNQTSLYFCASSLQYSGANVLTFGAGSRLTVL.